The 31 T cell receptor beta chains below come from one sample, sequenced in a study of T cell responses to AZD1222 COVID-19 vaccine. Repertoires were generated with immunoSEQ multiplex PCR, while TCRdb's copy carries only in-frame clones and drops some. The sample has about 140,000 clones, 70% to 90% seen once. Sample: peripheral blood, taken on day 0 of AZD1222 vaccination. The receptors derive from an adult in good health.

The chain uses TRBV2 and TRBJ1-2; no clear D gene. This CDR3 spans 14 amino acids. Between the trimmed V and J ends, which lost 3 bases and 3 bases, there was a span of 11 bases. Germline V gene sequence: CDR1 SNHLY, CDR2 FYNNEI. The CDR3 DNA sequence: TGTGCCAGCAGTGAGGTCGGGGAGCACTATGGCTACACCTTC. It is translated as CASSEVGEHYGYTF.

The chain links TRBV5-5 to TRBJ1-2; D remains ambiguous. The CDR3 length is 13 residues. Germline V lookup: CDR1 SGHKS, CDR2 YYEKEE (reference sequence). V was clipped by 1 base and J by 4 bases, with 8 bases between them. CDR3 DNA: TGTGCCAGCAGCTTGAAGCTTATCTATGGCTACACCTTC. Protein: CASSLKLIYGYTF. The full variable domain, in which reference TRBV5-5 and TRBJ1-2 provide the parts outside the CDR3, is DAGVTQSPTHLIKTRGQQVTLRCSPISGHKSVSWYQQVLGQGPQFIFQYYEKEERGRGNFPDRFSARQFPNYSSELNVNALLLGDSALYLCASSLKLIYGYTFGSGTRLTVV.

This chain connects TRBV4-1 to TRBJ1-2; 8 bases match TRBD1. The V and J ends lost 8 bases and 2 bases, in that order; junction bases with no gene match: 4. Germline V gene sequence: CDR1 MGHRA, CDR2 YSYEKL. The CDR3 runs 13 residues. This CDR3 reads CASHGQGNYGYTF. The CDR3 nucleotides are TGCGCCAGCCACGGACAGGGAAACTATGGCTACACCTTC.

The rearrangement joins TRBV19 to TRBJ1-4; D ambiguous. The length of the CDR3 is 16 residues. Germline V lookup: CDR1 LNHDA, CDR2 SQIVND (reference sequence). The V gene lost 0 bases and the J gene lost 3 bases, with 11 bases spanning the gap. For the CDR3, the DNA is TGTGCCAGTAGTATAGATCTGGGCAGATCTAATGAAAAACTGTTTTTT. Amino acids: CASSIDLGRSNEKLFF.

The chain uses TRBV5-1 and TRBJ2-3; TRBD2 matches at 13 bases. J lost 2 bases, V lost 5 bases, and 8 bases had no gene match. Germline V gene data show CDR1 as SGHRS and CDR2 as YFSETQ. CDR3 length: 17 amino acids. For the CDR3, the DNA is TGCGCCAGCAGGCCGGGACTAGCGGGGTCCTACACAGATACGCAGTATTTT. This codes for CASRPGLAGSYTDTQYF.

The V gene is TRBV29-1, the J gene TRBJ1-1; D is perhaps TRBD1 (5 bases). The length of the CDR3 is 13 residues. The V gene lost 6 bases and the J gene lost 3 bases, with 14 bases spanning the gap. CDR1 and CDR2 (germline): SQVTM, ANQGSEA. CDR3 protein: CSVPGLGDTEAFF. DNA for the CDR3: TGCAGCGTCCCGGGGCTTGGGGACACTGAAGCTTTCTTT.

The chain recombines TRBV5-1 with TRBJ1-2, with D unclear. The V gene lost 4 bases and the J gene lost 4 bases, with 17 bases spanning the gap. Germline CDR1 is SGHRS and CDR2 is YFSETQ. The CDR3 has 15 amino acids. CDR3 coding DNA: TGCGCCAGCAGCCCGGAAGGGCTTCCGAGCTATGGCTACACCTTC. Its translation is CASSPEGLPSYGYTF.

The V and J genes are TRBV9 and TRBJ2-7; D gene ambiguous. V was pared by 4 bases and J by 4 bases, with 9 bases between. This CDR3 comprises 12 residues. Germline V gene lookup returns CDR1 SGDLS and CDR2 YYNGEE. DNA of the CDR3: TGTGCCAGCAGCCCCAGTGGGTACGAGCAGTACTTC. Its protein is CASSPSGYEQYF. The complete variable domain, with remaining parts taken from reference TRBV9 and TRBJ2-7, reads DSGVTQTPKHLITATGQRVTLRCSPRSGDLSVYWYQQSLDQGLQFLIQYYNGEERAKGNILERFSAQQFPDLHSELNLSSLELGDSALYFCASSPSGYEQYFGPGTRLTVT.

The V and J genes are TRBV30 and TRBJ1-4; D not certain. Trimming took 1 base from V and 14 from J, leaving 23 bases between them. CDR3 size: 15 residues. Germline values: CDR1 GTSNPN, CDR2 SVGIG (reference sequence). CDR3 DNA: TGTGCCTGGAGTGCCCCGATACGATGGGGAAAAACGCTGTTTTTT. Translated, it gives CAWSAPIRWGKTLFF.

The chain carries TRBV7-9 and TRBJ2-1; D could derive from TRBD1 or TRBD2 (5 bases each). The CDR3 loop spans 15 amino acids. Per germline, CDR1 SEHNR and CDR2 FQNEAQ (reference sequence). Trimming cost V 5 bases and J 5 bases, with 16 bases left between them. The CDR3 bases are TGTGCCAGCAGCGATACCGGGACCCCAAACAATGAGCAGTTCTTC. Amino acids: CASSDTGTPNNEQFF.

The rearrangement links TRBV19 to TRBJ2-4; D is unresolved. This CDR3 is 15 amino acids long. CDR1 is LNHDA and CDR2 is SQIVND in the germline V gene (reference sequence). V was shortened by 4 bases and J by 2 bases, with 12 bases between the two germline ends. The CDR3 region has the DNA TGTGCCAGTAGTACAGTAGGCACCTCCAAAAACATTCAGTACTTC. Amino acids: CASSTVGTSKNIQYF.

The chain is built from TRBV11-2 and TRBJ2-6; the match to TRBD2 covers 13 bases. This CDR3 contains 19 residues. Germline V gene sequence: CDR1 SGHAT, CDR2 FQNNGV. V dropped 5 bases and J dropped 2; count of bases not matched to a gene: 9. The CDR3 sequence is CASSQPGLAGVAGANVLTF. The CDR3 DNA reads as TGTGCCAGCAGCCAACCCGGACTAGCGGGAGTGGCTGGGGCCAACGTCCTGACTTTC.

This chain's CDR3 is CASTPRGGRNEKLFF. The CDR3 DNA reads as TGTGCCAGCACCCCGAGAGGGGGACGAAATGAAAAACTGTTTTTT. The chain couples TRBV21-1 to TRBJ1-4; TRBD1, the D gene given by the table, was not confirmed from the DNA. TRBV21-1 is a recognized pseudogene. The CDR3 totals 15 residues.

CDR3 protein: CASSGSATEAFF. CDR3 bases: TGTGCCAGCTCAGGGTCGGCCACTGAAGCTTTCTTT. The chain combines TRBV18 with TRBJ1-1; D remains unclear. Trimming cost V 5 bases and J 4 bases, with 8 bases left between them. CDR1 KGHSH and CDR2 LQKENI come from the germline V gene. The CDR3 has 12 amino acids.

V is TRBV11-3 and J is TRBJ2-1; a weak D match, TRBD2 (5 bases). This CDR3 is 12 amino acids long. Trimming stripped 2 bases from V and 7 bases from J, with 6 bases between. Germline V gene lookup returns CDR1 SGHNT and CDR2 YENEEA. CDR3 amino acids: CASSLSGNEQFF. The CDR3, as DNA: TGTGCCAGCAGCTTATCGGGGAATGAGCAGTTCTTC.

The chain has TRBV5-4 and TRBJ2-1; no definite D call. V shed 0 bases and J shed 6 bases, with 7 bases lying between them. The V gene's germline CDR1 is SGHNT and CDR2 YYREEE (reference sequence). CDR3 length equals 13 residues. CDR3 DNA: TGTGCCAGCAGCTTGGCCGCCGGCAATGAGCAGTTCTTC. Its translation is CASSLAAGNEQFF.

This clone occurred once. The V call is TRBV4-1, the J call TRBJ1-3; no clear D. The V and J ends lost 1 base and 4 bases respectively, with 11 bases between them. The CDR3 has 15 residues. Germline-derived CDR1 and CDR2 are MGHRA and YSYEKL. In nucleotides, the CDR3 is TGCGCCAGCAGCCAAGCCAGTATCTCCGGAAACACCATATATTTT. This codes for CASSQASISGNTIYF.

The chain couples TRBV2 to TRBJ1-2, with 7 bases matching TRBD1. V was clipped by 6 bases and J by 9 bases; unmatched bases: 4. CDR1 and CDR2 (germline): SNHLY, FYNNEI. This CDR3 is 11 amino acids long. The CDR3 region is CASSARGSYTF. The CDR3 DNA reads as TGTGCCAGCAGCGCCAGGGGGAGCTACACCTTC.

The V gene is TRBV7-8, the J gene TRBJ2-7; D is unresolved. Germline lookup yields CDR1 SGHVS and CDR2 FQNEAQ. Trimming removed 4 bases at V and 0 bases at J, with 13 bases between. The CDR3 covers 15 residues. The CDR3 loop is CASSSRRITSYEQYF. CDR3 coding DNA: TGTGCCAGCAGCTCCCGGCGGATCACCTCCTACGAGCAGTACTTC.

The chain has TRBV24-1 and TRBJ2-5, with 9 bases fitting TRBD2. The CDR3 consists of 15 residues. CDR1 and CDR2 from the germline V gene are KGHDR and SFDVKD. V lost 2 bases, J lost 1 base, and 1 base stayed unmatched. The CDR3 reads CATSDSSGIQETQYF. The CDR3 nucleotides are TGTGCCACCAGTGATTCTAGCGGGATCCAAGAGACCCAGTACTTC.

The chain combines TRBV12-3 or TRBV12-4 with TRBJ2-3; 7 nucleotides agree with TRBD1. J was trimmed by 7 bases and V by 5 bases; bases with no gene match: 3. The CDR3 is made up of 12 amino acids. The DNA for the CDR3 is TGTGCCAGCAGTCGACAGGGATATACGCAGTATTTT. It is translated as CASSRQGYTQYF.

This clone occurred a few times. This chain connects TRBV9 to TRBJ1-1, with D possibly TRBD1 on 5 matching bases. V lost 6 bases, J lost 1 base, and 10 bases lay in between. Germline V CDR1 and CDR2: SGDLS, YYNGEE. The CDR3 has 13 amino acids. The CDR3 is CASNRLENTEAFF. DNA for the CDR3: TGTGCCAGCAACAGGCTGGAGAACACTGAAGCTTTCTTT.

The chain links TRBV4-2 to TRBJ2-1; D may be TRBD1 or TRBD2 (5 bases each). The CDR3 is 16 amino acids. V lost 4 bases, J lost 3 bases, and 16 bases lay in between. CDR1 and CDR2 (germline): LGHNA, YNFKEQ. For the CDR3, the DNA is TGTGCCAGCAGCCCCCCCTCCGGGGACGGCTACAATGAGCAGTTCTTC. Translation gives CASSPPSGDGYNEQFF.

This clone has more than one count but fewer than ten. V and J are TRBV3-1 (or the pseudogene TRBV3-2) and TRBJ1-3, with D maybe TRBD1 (6 bases). V shed 4 bases and J shed 0 bases, with 10 bases lying between them. Germline CDR1 LGHDT, CDR2 YNNKEL (reference sequence). CDR3 length: 15 residues. CDR3 protein: CASSLVRGSGNTIYF. For the CDR3, the DNA is TGTGCCAGCAGCCTTGTCAGGGGCTCTGGAAACACCATATATTTT.

In its sample, this clone was seen once. CDR3 DNA: TGTGCCAGCACCGACCCACGGGGAAAGACTGAAGCTTTCTTT. It encodes CASTDPRGKTEAFF. The chain recombines TRBV7-9 with TRBJ1-1; D gene uncertain. This CDR3 is 14 amino acids long. Per the germline V gene, CDR1 is SEHNR and CDR2 is FQNEAQ (reference sequence). V was clipped by 7 bases and J by 5 bases, with 17 bases between them.

The chain joins TRBV9 to TRBJ2-2; D not resolved. V lost 6 bases, J lost 0 bases, and 9 bases lay in between. The CDR3 length is 14 residues. The germline V gene has CDR1 SGDLS and CDR2 YYNGEE. As DNA, the CDR3 is TGTGCCAGCACCTTAGGGTCGAACACCGGGGAGCTGTTTTTT. Protein: CASTLGSNTGELFF.

The genes are TRBV27 and TRBJ2-5; D may be TRBD2 (6 bases). V was shortened by 9 bases and J by 0 bases, with 11 bases between the two germline ends. The CDR3 has 13 amino acids. Germline lookup yields CDR1 MNHEY and CDR2 SMNVEV (reference sequence). CDR3 sequence reads: CARRRGYQETQYF. The CDR3 nucleotides read TGTGCCAGGCGTCGGGGGTACCAAGAGACCCAGTACTTC.

The count of this clone is one. The CDR3 coding sequence is TGTGCCAGCAGTTATCAGGGATCAGGAAACACCATATATTTT. Residues: CASSYQGSGNTIYF. The chain recombines TRBV28 with TRBJ1-3; weak D call: TRBD1 (5 bases). The CDR3 is 14 amino acids. From germline, CDR1 is MDHEN and CDR2 SYDVKM. Trimming removed 4 bases from V and 4 bases from J, with 11 bases in between.

The chain employs TRBV7-2 and TRBJ2-7; D uncertain. Between the trimmed V and J ends, which lost 3 bases and 4 bases, there was a span of 10 bases. Germline loops: CDR1 SGHTA, CDR2 FQGNSA. The CDR3 runs 13 residues. The DNA for the CDR3 is TGTGCCAGCAGCTTCCCCCCCAAGTACGAGCAGTACTTC. Translation: CASSFPPKYEQYF.

V and J are TRBV6-4 and TRBJ1-1, with 7 bases lining up with TRBD1. J gave up 5 bases and V 4 bases, and 10 bases lay outside the gene matches. The CDR3 loop spans 15 amino acids. Germline V gives CDR1 MRHNA, CDR2 SNTAGT. Here the CDR3 DNA reads TGTGCCAGCAGTGGAAAACGACAGGGACAGACTGAAGCTTTCTTT. It yields the protein CASSGKRQGQTEAFF.

V usage is TRBV6-1 and J usage is TRBJ1-6; D is undetermined. The V end was cut by 3 bases, the J end by 7 bases, with 7 bases between. Germline values: CDR1 MNHNS, CDR2 SASEGT. The CDR3 runs to 13 residues. The CDR3 DNA sequence: TGTGCCAGCAGTGAGGTCCCCAATTCACCCCTCCACTTT. This sequence encodes CASSEVPNSPLHF.